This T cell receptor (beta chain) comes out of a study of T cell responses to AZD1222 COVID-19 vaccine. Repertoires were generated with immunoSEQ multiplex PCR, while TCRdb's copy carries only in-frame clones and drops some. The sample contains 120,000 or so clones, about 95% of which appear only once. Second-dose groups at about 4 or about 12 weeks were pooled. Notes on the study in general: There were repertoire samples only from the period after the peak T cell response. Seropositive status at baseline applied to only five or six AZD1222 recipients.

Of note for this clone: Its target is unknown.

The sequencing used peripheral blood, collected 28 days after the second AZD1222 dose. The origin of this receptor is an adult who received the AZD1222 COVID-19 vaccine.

The CDR3 DNA reads TGTGCCAGCAGCTTAAAAAGTTTCGACCCCGAGCAGTACTTC. Translated, it gives CASSLKSFDPEQYF. The chain carries TRBV11-2 and TRBJ2-7; the D is unclear. V shed 2 bases and J shed 6 bases, with 14 bases lying between them. This CDR3 has 14 amino acids. Germline lookup yields CDR1 SGHAT and CDR2 FQNNGV.